What follows are 24 T cell receptor beta chains derived from one specimen sequenced in a study of T cells in women clearing cervical HPV infection. Libraries were prepared by immunoSEQ multiplex PCR; TCRdb keeps only in-frame clonotypes and omits some of them. The table gives nearly 35,000 clones; the top ten clones make up roughly 1.6% of it. The material sequenced was blood buffy coat. The receptors stem from a woman between 18 and 70 years old with a cervical HPV16 infection that either progressed to CIN3+ or cleared (not recorded which).

In the case of this clone: The read stops 3 residues short of the end of the CDR3; the missing end is completed from the germline J gene. The chain combines TRBV5-6 with TRBJ1-1; D is possibly TRBD1 (6 bases). The CDR3 spans 13 residues. The germline gives CDR1 SGHDT, CDR2 YYEEEE. Trimming removed 7 bases at V and 4 bases at J, with 14 bases between. CDR3 amino acids: CASQGIPGTEAFF. The DNA read from the CDR3 is TGTGCCAGCCAGGGGATCCCGGGCACTGAA.

The CDR3 DNA, read in part, is TGTGCCAGCAGCTTGGCCTCAGGCCAGGGAGAGACC. This codes for CASSLASGQGET. The whole CDR3 region reads CASSLASGQGETQYF. The chain employs TRBV5-5 and TRBJ2-5; TRBD1 is a possible D gene (5 bases). The CDR3 is cut off 3 residues early in the read; its end comes from the germline J gene. The CDR3 has 15 residues. The germline gives CDR1 SGHKS, CDR2 YYEKEE (reference sequence). V was clipped by 0 bases and J by 4 bases, with 13 bases between them.

The CDR3 bases that were read are TGTGCCAGCAGCTTAGTAGCGGGGGGGGACAATGAG. This sequence encodes CASSLVAGGDNE. The whole CDR3 protein is CASSLVAGGDNEQFF. This rearrangement joins TRBV7-2 to TRBJ2-1; 11 positions agree with TRBD2. Read coverage stops 3 residues before the CDR3 terminus; the germline J gene supplies the remainder. This CDR3 is 15 amino acids long. The trim removed 1 base at V and 5 bases at J, leaving 1 base unmatched. Per germline, CDR1 SGHTA and CDR2 FQGNSA.

As to this clone: The CDR3 end is not reached by the read, which stops 3 residues before it; the germline J gene fills it in. The chain combines TRBV29-1 with TRBJ2-2; D remains ambiguous. CDR1 is SQVTM, CDR2 ANQGSEA, per germline. The CDR3 has 13 residues. V was clipped by 7 bases and J by 4 bases, with 13 bases between them. This CDR3 is CSARVTSTGELFF. The CDR3 DNA, read in part, is TGCAGCGCACGGGTAACATCCACCGGGGAG.

On this clone: With the read ending 3 residues before the CDR3 end, the germline J gene is used to fill in that end. The chain employs TRBV11-3 and TRBJ2-5, with TRBD1 matching 7 bases. V trimming: 2 bases; J trimming: 6 bases; junction bases outside the gene matches: 3. The length of the CDR3 is 13 residues. Germline CDR1 and CDR2: SGHNT and YENEEA. The part of the CDR3 DNA that was read is TGTGCCAGCAGCTTACAGGGGGAACAGACC. Protein sequence: CASSLQGEQT. The whole CDR3 region reads CASSLQGEQTQYF.

On this clone itself: The sequence runs out 3 residues before the end of the CDR3; the remainder is reconstructed from the germline J gene. The rearrangement joins TRBV7-9 to TRBJ1-2, with TRBD1 matching 7 bases. CDR1 and CDR2 (germline): SEHNR, FQNEAQ (reference sequence). The CDR3 is 14 amino acids. J gave up 6 bases and V 2 bases, and 6 bases lay outside the gene matches. The CDR3: CASSLRQGEDGYTF. CDR3 bases read: TGTGCCAGCAGCTTAAGACAGGGAGAAGATGGC.

Regarding this clone: The read terminates 3 residues ahead of where the CDR3 ends, so the germline J gene completes it. The chain couples TRBV7-2 to TRBJ2-5; TRBD1 matches at 7 bases. Germline values: CDR1 SGHTA, CDR2 FQGNSA. This CDR3 spans 15 amino acids. The V segment lost 1 base and the J segment 0 bases; nucleotides outside the gene matches: 2. CDR3 DNA (partial): TGTGCCAGCAGCTTAGGGGGACAGTACCAAGAGACC. It is translated as CASSLGGQYQET. The whole CDR3 sequence reads CASSLGGQYQETQYF.

A note on this clone: The read stops 3 residues short of the end of the CDR3; the missing end is completed from the germline J gene. The chain combines TRBV28 with TRBJ2-3, with D tentatively TRBD2 (6 bases). Trimming shortened V by 2 bases and J by 3 bases, and 15 bases separated the two germline ends. Germline CDR1 and CDR2: MDHEN and SYDVKM. The CDR3 runs to 16 residues. The CDR3 DNA, read in part, is TGTGCCAGCAGTTTAATTGCGGACTATGGAACAGATACG. Translated: CASSLIADYGTDT. The entire CDR3 protein is CASSLIADYGTDTQYF.

With respect to this clone: The CDR3 end falls 3 residues outside the read, so it is completed with the germline J gene. The chain couples TRBV2 to TRBJ2-3, with 9 bases aligning to TRBD1. This CDR3 contains 15 residues. Germline CDR1 reads SNHLY; CDR2 reads FYNNEI. The covered CDR3 bases are TGTGCCAGCAAAGACAGGGGGGCCCTTAATCAGCCG. Its protein product is CASKDRGALNQP. In full, the CDR3 reads CASKDRGALNQPQYF.

Notes on this clone: The read ends 3 residues shy of where the CDR3 ends; the end is completed using the germline J gene. The chain recombines TRBV4-1 with TRBJ2-7, with 9 positions matching TRBD1. Germline V gene sequence: CDR1 MGHRA, CDR2 YSYEKL. The CDR3 spans 17 residues. The V and J ends lost 4 bases and 5 bases, in that order; junction bases with no gene match: 15. CDR3 loop: CASSPRSPGTGINEQYF. The sequenced part of the CDR3 DNA is TGCGCCAGCAGCCCGAGGTCCCCCGGGACAGGGATTAACGAG.

The DNA read from the CDR3 is TGCAGTGCTAGTCCGAACACCAGACCGATAGCGGGAAGTGGCGAG. This codes for CSASPNTRPIAGSGE. The complete CDR3 reads CSASPNTRPIAGSGEQYF. The chain uses TRBV20-1 and TRBJ2-7, with TRBD2 matching 8 bases. The read ends 3 residues early relative to the CDR3; the germline J gene fills the gap. V lost 3 bases and J lost 6; bases outside the gene matches: 22. CDR3 length: 18 residues. The germline V gene encodes CDR1 DFQATT and CDR2 SNEGSKA (reference sequence).

Regarding this clone: The DNA ends 3 residues before the CDR3 does, and the rest of the CDR3 is filled in from the germline J gene. J is TRBJ2-3 and V is TRBV18; 9 bases are shared with TRBD1. The CDR3 is 16 amino acids. Germline V gives CDR1 KGHSH, CDR2 LQKENI. This CDR3 reads CASSWGQGLGNQPQYF. The covered CDR3 bases are TGTGCCAGCTCATGGGGACAGGGATTGGGCAATCAGCCG.

Details on this clone: The read is 3 residues too short to cover the CDR3 end, so that end is filled in from the germline J gene. This chain connects TRBV2 to TRBJ1-5; D is perhaps TRBD1 (6 bases). Germline loops: CDR1 SNHLY, CDR2 FYNNEI. This CDR3 has 13 amino acids. The V end was cut by 7 bases, the J end by 4 bases, with 11 bases between. CDR3 sequence reads: CASKQGLNQPQHF. CDR3 DNA (partial): TGTGCCAGCAAGCAGGGGTTAAATCAGCCC.

Turning to this clone: Coverage ceases 3 residues before the CDR3 finishes, and the germline J gene fills in the end. The chain combines TRBV20-1 with TRBJ2-1; 10 bases line up with TRBD2. The CDR3 is 16 amino acids. V lost 1 base to trimming and J lost 7 bases; unmatched junction nucleotides: 10. Germline V gene data show CDR1 as DFQATT and CDR2 as SNEGSKA (reference sequence). The CDR3 here is CSARVVQRGGLNEQFF. CDR3 bases read: TGCAGTGCTAGAGTGGTTCAGCGGGGGGGCCTAAATGAG.

Details on this clone: The read gets to within 3 residues of the CDR3 end, and the germline J gene fills in the rest. V is TRBV2 and J is TRBJ1-1; D is unclear. CDR3 length: 11 residues. Germline V gives CDR1 SNHLY, CDR2 FYNNEI. The DNA read from the CDR3 is TGTGCCAGCATTGCTTGGGCGGAA. Amino acids: CASIAWAE. The entire CDR3 is CASIAWAEAFF.

As regards this clone: The sequenced fragment ends 3 residues before the CDR3 boundary, so the rest is inferred from the germline J gene. The chain couples TRBV20-1 to TRBJ2-3, with 8 bases fitting TRBD1. The length of the CDR3 is 19 residues. The junction had 14 bases not matched to a gene; V was cut back by 0 bases and J by 0 bases. Germline values: CDR1 DFQATT, CDR2 SNEGSKA (reference sequence). The sequenced CDR3 bases are TGCAGTGCTAGAGACCCCACAGGGGGGATGGGTGGGAGCACAGATACG. This codes for CSARDPTGGMGGSTDT. The CDR3 as a whole reads CSARDPTGGMGGSTDTQYF.

In regard to this clone: The read ends 3 residues shy of where the CDR3 ends; the end is completed using the germline J gene. The chain recombines TRBV20-1 with TRBJ2-5; 7 bases match TRBD2. This CDR3 has 14 amino acids. Germline CDR1 and CDR2: DFQATT and SNEGSKA (reference sequence). J was trimmed by 7 bases and V by 0 bases; bases with no gene match: 8. Partial CDR3 DNA: TGCAGTGCTAGAGAGGCTAGCGGTCACGGGACC. It codes for CSAREASGHGT. The CDR3, in full, reads CSAREASGHGTQYF.

For this clone: The CDR3 extends 3 residues past the end of the read, so its final part is completed from the germline J gene. J is TRBJ2-7 and V is TRBV27; a weak D match, TRBD1 (5 bases). Germline lookup yields CDR1 MNHEY and CDR2 SMNVEV (reference sequence). The CDR3 loop spans 14 amino acids. Trimming left V 0 bases short and J 2 bases short, with 8 bases between. The CDR3: CASSLSLDTYEQYF. The DNA read from the CDR3 is TGTGCCAGCAGTTTATCGTTGGACACCTACGAG.

Comment on this clone: The read falls 3 residues short of the CDR3 end, and the missing part is taken from the germline J gene. The chain has TRBV7-9 and TRBJ2-3; D uncertain. This CDR3 has 14 amino acids. CDR1 is SEHNR and CDR2 is FQNEAQ in the germline V gene (reference sequence). The sequenced CDR3 bases are TGTGCCAGCAGTTTTACACAGACACAAGAGACG. Protein: CASSFTQTQET. The whole CDR3 protein is CASSFTQTQETQYF.

About this clone itself: Sequencing ends 3 residues short of the CDR3 end; the germline J gene provides the rest. The rearrangement uses TRBV7-2 and TRBJ2-3; D uncertain. This CDR3 spans 12 amino acids. The germline V and J ends were trimmed by 5 bases and 3 bases, with 6 bases remaining between them. Germline-derived CDR1 and CDR2 are SGHTA and FQGNSA. The CDR3 bases that were read are TGTGCCAGCAGCCCGACTACAGATACG. Encoded protein: CASSPTTDT. The complete CDR3 reads CASSPTTDTQYF.

As concerns this clone: Read coverage stops 3 residues before the CDR3 terminus; the germline J gene supplies the remainder. The chain couples TRBV7-7 to TRBJ2-2; 12 bases align to TRBD1. V lost 5 bases, J lost 5 bases, and 9 bases stayed unmatched. The CDR3 has 17 residues. Looked up from germline, CDR1 is SSHAT and CDR2 is FNYEAQ (reference sequence). The CDR3: CASSPARGQGATGELFF. The covered CDR3 bases are TGTGCCAGCAGCCCGGCGAGGGGACAGGGGGCAACCGGGGAG.

To note about this clone: The read ends 3 residues before the CDR3 terminus; that terminus is restored from the germline J gene. The chain has TRBV7-3 and TRBJ2-6; perhaps TRBD2 as D (6 bases). The V end lost 1 base, the J end lost 5 bases, and 12 bases lay between the germline ends. This CDR3 spans 16 amino acids. CDR1 and CDR2 (germline): SGHTA, FQGTGA. The sequenced part of the CDR3 DNA is TGTGCCAGCAGCTTAATCGGGGGAGGCTGGGCCAACGTC. Its protein product is CASSLIGGGWANV. The whole CDR3 sequence reads CASSLIGGGWANVLTF. Variable domain in full (rest from reference TRBV7-3 and TRBJ2-6): GAGVSQTPSNKVTEKGKYVELRCDPISGHTALYWYRQSLGQGPEFLIYFQGTGAADDSGLPNDRFFAVRPEGSVSTLKIQRTERGDSAVYLCASSLIGGGWANVLTFGAGSRLTVL.

As regards this clone: The CDR3 end lies 3 residues beyond the end of the read and is filled in from the germline J gene. V usage is TRBV7-9 and J usage is TRBJ1-6; D uncertain. Per the germline V gene, CDR1 is SEHNR and CDR2 is FQNEAQ (reference sequence). The CDR3 sequence is 13 residues long. Trimming removed 5 bases from V and 8 bases from J, with 10 bases in between. CDR3 in amino acids: CASSLSPDSPLHF. The sequenced CDR3 bases are TGTGCCAGCAGCCTGAGCCCTGATTCACCC.

Notes on this clone: The CDR3 end falls 3 residues outside the read, so it is completed with the germline J gene. This chain connects TRBV20-1 to TRBJ2-1; tentative D call: TRBD2 (5 bases). This CDR3 spans 13 amino acids. From germline, CDR1 is DFQATT and CDR2 SNEGSKA (reference sequence). Trimming removed 3 bases from V and 7 bases from J, with 13 bases in between. The CDR3 bases that were read are TGCAGTGCTAGCGGGGTCGCCGGGAATGAG. Translation: CSASGVAGNE. In full, the CDR3 is CSASGVAGNEQFF.